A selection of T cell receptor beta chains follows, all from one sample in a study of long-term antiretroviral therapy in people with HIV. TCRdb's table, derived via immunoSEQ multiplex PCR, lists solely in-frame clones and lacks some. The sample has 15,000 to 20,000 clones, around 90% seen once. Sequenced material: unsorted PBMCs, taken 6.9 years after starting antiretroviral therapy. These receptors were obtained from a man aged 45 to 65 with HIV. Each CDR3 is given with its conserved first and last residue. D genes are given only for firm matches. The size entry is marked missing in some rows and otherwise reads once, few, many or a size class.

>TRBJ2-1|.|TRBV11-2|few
TGTGCCAGCAGCCCCCAGGGTGGGCGATCTAGTGAGCAGTTCTTC
CASSPQGGRSSEQFF
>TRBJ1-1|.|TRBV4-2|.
TGTGCCAGCAGCCAAGATTTAGCTGGGGCAGGGCGCACTGAAGCTTTCTTT
CASSQDLAGAGRTEAFF
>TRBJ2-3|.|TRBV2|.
TGTGCCAGCAGCCTCGGTGGCACAGGCACAGATACGCAGTATTTT
CASSLGGTGTDTQYF
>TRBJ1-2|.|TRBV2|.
TGTGCCAGCAGCCCGGGATTCTCCGGCTACACCTTC
CASSPGFSGYTF
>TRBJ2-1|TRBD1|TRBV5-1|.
TGCGCCAGCAGCCCAGAGACAGGGGGCGTTATAGCGGCTGCGCAGTTCTTC
CASSPETGGVIAAAQFF
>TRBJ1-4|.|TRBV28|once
TGTGCCAGCAGTTTCCTACAGGGAGGTAGTGAAAAACTGTTTTTT
CASSFLQGGSEKLFF
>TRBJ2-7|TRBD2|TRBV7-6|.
TGTGCCAGCAGCTTAGAAGCGGGAGCTGCCTACGAGCAGTACTTC
CASSLEAGAAYEQYF
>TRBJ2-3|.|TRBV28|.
TGTGCCAGCAGGGGTTTTAGCACAGATACGCAGTATTTT
CASRGFSTDTQYF
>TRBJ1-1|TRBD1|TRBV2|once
TGTGCCAGCGGAAGGACAGGGGGCCCCGGGGATGCTTTCTTT
CASGRTGGPGDAFF
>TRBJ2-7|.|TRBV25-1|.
TGTGCCAGCAGTCTGACTAGTTCCGAGCAGTACTTC
CASSLTSSEQYF
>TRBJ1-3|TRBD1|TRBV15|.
TGTGCCACCAGCTGGAAGGGGGCGCGTGGAAACACCATATATTTT
CATSWKGARGNTIYF
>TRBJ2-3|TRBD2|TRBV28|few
TGTGCCAGCAGTAGTCTAGCGGCCAGTCCTAGCACAGATACGCAGTATTTT
CASSSLAASPSTDTQYF
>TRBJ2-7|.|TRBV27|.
TGTGCCAGCAAGGGCCACGTAGGGTACGAGCAGTACTTC
CASKGHVGYEQYF
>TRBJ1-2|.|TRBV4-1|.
TGCGCCAGCAGCCAAGATTTTAAGGGAAGTTCCTATGGCTACACCTTC
CASSQDFKGSSYGYTF
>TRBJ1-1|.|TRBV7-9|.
TGTGCCAGCAGCCCAGGGTTAGGTACTGAAGCTTTCTTT
CASSPGLGTEAFF
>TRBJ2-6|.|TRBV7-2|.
TGTGCCAGCAGCTACAGGGCTGGGGCCAACGTCCTGACTTTC
CASSYRAGANVLTF
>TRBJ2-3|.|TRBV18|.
TGTGCCAGTTCTGCTGAGGAACAGACAGATACGCAGTATTTT
CASSAEEQTDTQYF
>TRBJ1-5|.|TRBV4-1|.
TGCGCCAGCAGCCAAGCCCCGGACAGCCCCAATCAGCCCCAGCATTTT
CASSQAPDSPNQPQHF
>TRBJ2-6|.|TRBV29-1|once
TGCAGCGTTCTATCTGGGGCCAACGTCCTGACTTTC
CSVLSGANVLTF
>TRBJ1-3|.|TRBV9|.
TGTGCCAGCAGCGTAGGCACGGACTCTGGAAACACCATATATTTT
CASSVGTDSGNTIYF
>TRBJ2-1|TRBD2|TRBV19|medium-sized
TGTGCCAGTAGTCCCTCGGTACCTAGCGGGCTGGATGAGCAGTTCTTC
CASSPSVPSGLDEQFF
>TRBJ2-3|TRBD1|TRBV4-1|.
TGCGCCAGCAGCCAACAGGGACAGGCTAGCACAGATACGCAGTATTTT
CASSQQGQASTDTQYF
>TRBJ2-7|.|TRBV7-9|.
TGTGCCAGCAGCTCCCCCTCAGCGAGCTCCTACGAGCAGTACTTC
CASSSPSASSYEQYF
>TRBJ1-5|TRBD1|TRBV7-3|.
TGTGCCAGCAGCCCCTCACCCCCGGGACAGGGAGGCAATCAGCCCCAGCATTTT
CASSPSPPGQGGNQPQHF
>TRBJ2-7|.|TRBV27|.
TGTGCCAGCAGTTCCTCGGGGCGAATCTACGAGCAGTACTTC
CASSSSGRIYEQYF
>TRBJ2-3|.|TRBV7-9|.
TGTGCCAGCAGCTTAGGCCGGTGGGGAGGAGGCACAGATACGCAGTATTTT
CASSLGRWGGGTDTQYF
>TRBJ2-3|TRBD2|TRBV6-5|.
TGTGCCAGCTCGGCTAGCGGGGGCACAGATACGCAGTATTTT
CASSASGGTDTQYF
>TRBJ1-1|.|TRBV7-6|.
TGTGCCAGCAGCCCCGGACAGACTCACACTGAAGCTTTCTTT
CASSPGQTHTEAFF
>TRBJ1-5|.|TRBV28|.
TGTGCCAGCAGTTTGGTGGGGGGGGGCCCCAATCAGCCCCAGCATTTT
CASSLVGGGPNQPQHF
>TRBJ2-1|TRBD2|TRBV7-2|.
TGTGCCAGCAGCTCTCGAGCCGGGACTAGCGGAAACAATGAGCAGTTCTTC
CASSSRAGTSGNNEQFF
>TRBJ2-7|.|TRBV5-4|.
TGTGCCAGCAGCTCGTCCACCCGGAAGAGCGAGCAGTACTTC
CASSSSTRKSEQYF
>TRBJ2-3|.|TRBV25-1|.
TGTGCCAGCAGTGAATATTCCCTAACAGATACGCAGTATTTT
CASSEYSLTDTQYF
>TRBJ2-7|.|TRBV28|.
TGTGCCAGCAGCCCTGAGACAGGGAGGAACTACGAGCAGTACTTC
CASSPETGRNYEQYF
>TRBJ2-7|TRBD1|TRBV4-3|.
TGCGCCAGCAGCCAAGATTCAGGGGGAGTCTACGAGCAGTACTTC
CASSQDSGGVYEQYF
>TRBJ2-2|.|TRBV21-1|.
TGTGCCAGCAGCAAACCACCGACAGTGCTCTCCGGGGAGCTGTTTTTT
CASSKPPTVLSGELFF
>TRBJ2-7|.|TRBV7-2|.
TGTGCCAGCAGCCTTACCAAGGGGTACGAGCAGTACTTC
CASSLTKGYEQYF
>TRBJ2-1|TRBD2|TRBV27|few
TGTGCCAGCAGTTTCCTACTAGCGGGGGACCTTCTAGGGAACAATGAGCAGTTCTTC
CASSFLLAGDLLGNNEQFF
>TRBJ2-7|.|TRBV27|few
TGTGCCAGCAGTTTACGGGGCGACGAGCAGTACTTC
CASSLRGDEQYF
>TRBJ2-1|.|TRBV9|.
TGTGCCAGCAGTTCTATGACCTTTAGCTCCTACAATGAGCAGTTCTTC
CASSSMTFSSYNEQFF
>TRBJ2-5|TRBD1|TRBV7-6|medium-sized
TGTGCCAGCAGCTTAGGCCCCGGGACAGGGGACCAAGAGACCCAGTACTTC
CASSLGPGTGDQETQYF
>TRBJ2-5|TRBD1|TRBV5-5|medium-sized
TGTGCCAGCAGCTGGGACAGAGAGACCCAGTACTTC
CASSWDRETQYF
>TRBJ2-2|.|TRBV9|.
TGTGCCAGCAGCGTAGAGATGGCGATGAACACCGGGGAGCTGTTTTTT
CASSVEMAMNTGELFF
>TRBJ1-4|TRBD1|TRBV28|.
TGTGCCAGCAGTTTACTCACAGGGGCTAATGAAAAACTGTTTTTT
CASSLLTGANEKLFF
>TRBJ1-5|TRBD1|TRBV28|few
TGTGCCAGCAGTCCACGACCGGACAGGGGGGAAAACTCGTGGGAAAATCAGCCCCAGCATTTT
CASSPRPDRGENSWENQPQHF
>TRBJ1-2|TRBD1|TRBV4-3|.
TGCGCCAGCAGCCAAGCAGGGGGTTCTAACTATGGCTACACCTTC
CASSQAGGSNYGYTF
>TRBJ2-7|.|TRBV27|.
TGTGCCAGCAGTTATATAGGGCAAACCTACGAGCAGTACTTC
CASSYIGQTYEQYF